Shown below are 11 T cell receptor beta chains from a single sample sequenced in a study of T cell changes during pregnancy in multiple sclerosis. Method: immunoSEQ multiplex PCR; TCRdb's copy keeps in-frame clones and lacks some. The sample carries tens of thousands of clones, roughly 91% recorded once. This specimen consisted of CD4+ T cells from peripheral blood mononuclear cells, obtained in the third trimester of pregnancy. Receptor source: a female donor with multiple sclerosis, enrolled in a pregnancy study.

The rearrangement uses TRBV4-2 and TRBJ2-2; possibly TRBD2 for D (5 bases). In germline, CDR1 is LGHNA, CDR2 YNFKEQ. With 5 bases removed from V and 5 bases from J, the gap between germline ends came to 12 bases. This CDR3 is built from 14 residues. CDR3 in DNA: TGTGCCAGCAGCTCTGACTCGGGAACCGGGGAGCTGTTTTTT. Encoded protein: CASSSDSGTGELFF.

CDR3 DNA: TGTGCCAGCAGCCTACAGGGCTTTAATGAAAAACTGTTTTTT. Amino acids: CASSLQGFNEKLFF. The J gene is TRBJ1-4, the V gene TRBV6-5; tentative D call: TRBD1 (6 bases). This CDR3 has 14 amino acids. Between the trimmed V and J ends, which lost 6 bases and 4 bases, there was a span of 12 bases. Germline V lookup: CDR1 MNHEY, CDR2 SVGAGI.

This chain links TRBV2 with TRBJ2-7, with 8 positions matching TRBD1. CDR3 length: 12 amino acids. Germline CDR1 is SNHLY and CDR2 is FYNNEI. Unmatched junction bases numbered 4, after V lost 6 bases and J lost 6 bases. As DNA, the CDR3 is TGTGCCAGCAGATCCAGGGGGCGCGAGCAGTACTTC. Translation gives CASRSRGREQYF.

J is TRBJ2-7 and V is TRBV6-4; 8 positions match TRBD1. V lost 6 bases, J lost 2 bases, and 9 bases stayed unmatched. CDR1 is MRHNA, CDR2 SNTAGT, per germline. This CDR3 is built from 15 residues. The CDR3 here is CASRRQGTFTYEQYF. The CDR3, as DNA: TGTGCCAGCAGACGACAGGGGACTTTCACCTACGAGCAGTACTTC.

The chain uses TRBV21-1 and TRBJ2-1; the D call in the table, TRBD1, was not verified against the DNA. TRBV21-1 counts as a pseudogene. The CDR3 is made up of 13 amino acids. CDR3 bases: TGTGCCAGCAGCTCCAGACATGACAATGAGCAGTTCTTC. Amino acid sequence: CASSSRHDNEQFF.

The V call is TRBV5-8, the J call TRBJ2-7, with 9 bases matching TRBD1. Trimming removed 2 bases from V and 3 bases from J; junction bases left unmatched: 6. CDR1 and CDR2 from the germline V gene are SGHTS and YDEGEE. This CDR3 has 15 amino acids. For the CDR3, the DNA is TGTGCCAGCAGCTTCCTCCGGGACAGGGTCTACGAGCAGTACTTC. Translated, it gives CASSFLRDRVYEQYF.

CDR3 region: CAWGGGGLGNQPQHF. CDR3 DNA sequence: TGTGCCTGGGGAGGAGGGGGCCTGGGCAATCAGCCCCAGCATTTT. V is TRBV30 and J is TRBJ1-5, with 7 positions matching TRBD1. The CDR3 loop spans 15 amino acids. With 5 bases clipped from V and 2 bases from J, the junction kept 9 bases outside the gene matches. Per the germline V gene, CDR1 is GTSNPN and CDR2 is SVGIG (reference sequence).

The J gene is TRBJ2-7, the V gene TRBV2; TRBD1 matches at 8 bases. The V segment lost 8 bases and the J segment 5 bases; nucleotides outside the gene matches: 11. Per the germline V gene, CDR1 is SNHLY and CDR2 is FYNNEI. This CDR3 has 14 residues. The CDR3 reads CASQASTGEHEQYF. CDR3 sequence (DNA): TGTGCCAGCCAGGCTTCGACAGGGGAGCACGAGCAGTACTTC.

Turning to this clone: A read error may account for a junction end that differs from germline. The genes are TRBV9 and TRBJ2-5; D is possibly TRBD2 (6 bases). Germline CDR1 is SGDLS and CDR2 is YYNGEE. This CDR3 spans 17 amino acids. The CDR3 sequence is CACSVGLALSYQETQYF. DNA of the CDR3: TGTGCCTGCAGCGTAGGGCTAGCGTTATCGTACCAAGAGACCCAGTACTTC.

The CDR3 bases are TGTGCCAGCAGCTCCGGGACTAGCGGATTCACAGATACGCAGTATTTT. Its protein product is CASSSGTSGFTDTQYF. This chain joins TRBV7-9 and TRBJ2-3, with TRBD2 identical over 11 bases. V lost 4 bases and J lost 2; bases outside the gene matches: 5. The CDR3 totals 16 residues. The germline V gene has CDR1 SEHNR and CDR2 FQNEAQ (reference sequence).

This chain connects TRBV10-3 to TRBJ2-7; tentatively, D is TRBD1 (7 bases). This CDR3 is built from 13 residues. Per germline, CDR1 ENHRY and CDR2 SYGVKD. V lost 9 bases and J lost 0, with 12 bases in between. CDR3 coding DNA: TGTGCCATTCAGGGGGGCGCCTCCTACGAGCAGTACTTC. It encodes CAIQGGASYEQYF.